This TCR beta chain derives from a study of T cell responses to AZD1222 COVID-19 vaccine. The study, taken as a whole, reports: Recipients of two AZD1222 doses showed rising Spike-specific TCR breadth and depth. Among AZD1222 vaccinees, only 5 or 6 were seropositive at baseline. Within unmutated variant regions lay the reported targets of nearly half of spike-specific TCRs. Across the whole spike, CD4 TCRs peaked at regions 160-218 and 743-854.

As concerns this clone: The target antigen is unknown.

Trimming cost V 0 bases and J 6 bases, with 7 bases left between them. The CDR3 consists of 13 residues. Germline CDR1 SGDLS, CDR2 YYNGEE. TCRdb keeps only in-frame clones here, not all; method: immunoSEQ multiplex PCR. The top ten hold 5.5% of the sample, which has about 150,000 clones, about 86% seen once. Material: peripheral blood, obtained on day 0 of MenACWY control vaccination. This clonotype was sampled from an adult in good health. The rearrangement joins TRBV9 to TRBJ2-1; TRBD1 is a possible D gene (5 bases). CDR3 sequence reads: CASSVAGFNEQFF. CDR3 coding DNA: TGTGCCAGCAGCGTAGCAGGGTTCAATGAGCAGTTCTTC.